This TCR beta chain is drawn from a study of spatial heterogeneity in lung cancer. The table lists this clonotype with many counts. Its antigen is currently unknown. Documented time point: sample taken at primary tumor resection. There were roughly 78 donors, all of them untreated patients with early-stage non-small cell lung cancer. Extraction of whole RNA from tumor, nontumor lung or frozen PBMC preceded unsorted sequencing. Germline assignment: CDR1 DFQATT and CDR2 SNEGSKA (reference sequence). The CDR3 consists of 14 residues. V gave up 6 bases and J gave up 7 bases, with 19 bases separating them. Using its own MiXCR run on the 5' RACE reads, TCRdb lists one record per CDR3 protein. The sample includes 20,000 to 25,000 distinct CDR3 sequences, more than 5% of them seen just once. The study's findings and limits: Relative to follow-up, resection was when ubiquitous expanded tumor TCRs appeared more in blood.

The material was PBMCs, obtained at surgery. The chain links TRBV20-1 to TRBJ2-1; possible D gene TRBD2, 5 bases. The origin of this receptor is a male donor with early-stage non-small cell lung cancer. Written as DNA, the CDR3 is TGCAGTGCCAGTAGCGTTTCCCCCAGGAATGAGCAGTTCTTC. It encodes CSASSVSPRNEQFF.